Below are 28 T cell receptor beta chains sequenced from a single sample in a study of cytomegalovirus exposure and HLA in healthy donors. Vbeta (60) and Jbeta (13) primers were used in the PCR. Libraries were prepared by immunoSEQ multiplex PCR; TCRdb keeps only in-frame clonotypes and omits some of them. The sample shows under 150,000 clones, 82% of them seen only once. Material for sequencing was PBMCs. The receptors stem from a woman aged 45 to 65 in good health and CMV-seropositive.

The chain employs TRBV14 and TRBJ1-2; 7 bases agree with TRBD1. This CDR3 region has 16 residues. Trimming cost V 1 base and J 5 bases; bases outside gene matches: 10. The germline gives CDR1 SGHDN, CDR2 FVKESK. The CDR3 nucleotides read TGTGCCAGCAGCCAAGGGAGGGGGCTGTTTTTATATGGCTACACCTTC. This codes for CASSQGRGLFLYGYTF.

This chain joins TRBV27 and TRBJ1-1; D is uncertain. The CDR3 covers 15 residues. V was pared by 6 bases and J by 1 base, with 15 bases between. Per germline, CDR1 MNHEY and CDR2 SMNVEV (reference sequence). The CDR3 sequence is CASRNPLGGNTEAFF. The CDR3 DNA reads TGTGCCAGCAGAAATCCCCTGGGAGGGAACACTGAAGCTTTCTTT.

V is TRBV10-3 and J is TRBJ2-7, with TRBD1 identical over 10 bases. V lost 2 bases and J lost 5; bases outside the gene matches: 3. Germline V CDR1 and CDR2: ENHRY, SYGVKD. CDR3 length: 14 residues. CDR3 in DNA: TGTGCCATCAGTGAGCGGGACAGGGGCCACGAGCAGTACTTC. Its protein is CAISERDRGHEQYF.

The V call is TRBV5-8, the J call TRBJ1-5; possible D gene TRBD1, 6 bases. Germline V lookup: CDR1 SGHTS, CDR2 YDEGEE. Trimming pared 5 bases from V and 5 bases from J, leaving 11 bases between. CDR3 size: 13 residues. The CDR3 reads CASSLQGYQPQHF. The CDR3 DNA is TGTGCCAGCAGTCTACAGGGTTATCAGCCCCAGCATTTT.

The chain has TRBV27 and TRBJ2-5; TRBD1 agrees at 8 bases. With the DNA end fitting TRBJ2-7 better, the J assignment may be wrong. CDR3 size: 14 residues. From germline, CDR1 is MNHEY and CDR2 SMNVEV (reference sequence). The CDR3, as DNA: TGTGCCAGCAGTAAGGGACAGGAGGTCAACGAGCAGTACTTC. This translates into CASSKGQEVNEQYF.

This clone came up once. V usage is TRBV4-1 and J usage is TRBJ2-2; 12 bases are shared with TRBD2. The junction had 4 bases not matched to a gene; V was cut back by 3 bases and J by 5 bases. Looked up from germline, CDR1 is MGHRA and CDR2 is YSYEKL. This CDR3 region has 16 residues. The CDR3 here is CASSHGLAGWTGELFF. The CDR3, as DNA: TGCGCCAGCAGCCACGGACTAGCGGGGTGGACCGGGGAGCTGTTTTTT.

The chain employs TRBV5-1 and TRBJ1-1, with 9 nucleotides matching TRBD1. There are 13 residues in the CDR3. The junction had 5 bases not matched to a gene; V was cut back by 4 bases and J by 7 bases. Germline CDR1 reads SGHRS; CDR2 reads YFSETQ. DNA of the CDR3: TGCGCCAGCAGCGCGGGACAGGGAGGTGAAGCTTTCTTT. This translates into CASSAGQGGEAFF.

The CDR3 region is CASSVGTSGRTTDTQYF. The CDR3 nucleotides read TGTGCCAGCAGCGTAGGAACTAGCGGGAGAACCACAGATACGCAGTATTTT. V usage is TRBV9 and J usage is TRBJ2-3; 11 bases are a match to TRBD2. Germline-derived CDR1 and CDR2 are SGDLS and YYNGEE. This CDR3 spans 17 amino acids. V shed 0 bases and J 2 bases; nucleotides not matched to a gene: 5.

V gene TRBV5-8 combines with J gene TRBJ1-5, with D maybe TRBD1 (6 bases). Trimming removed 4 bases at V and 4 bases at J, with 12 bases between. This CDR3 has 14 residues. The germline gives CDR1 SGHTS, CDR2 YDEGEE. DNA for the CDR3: TGTGCCAGCAGCGGAGGACAGAGAAATCAGCCCCAGCATTTT. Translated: CASSGGQRNQPQHF.

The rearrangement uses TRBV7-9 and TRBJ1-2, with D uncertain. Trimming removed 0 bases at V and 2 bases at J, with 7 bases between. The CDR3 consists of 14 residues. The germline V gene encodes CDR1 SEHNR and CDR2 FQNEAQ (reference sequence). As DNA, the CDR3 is TGTGCCAGCAGCTTAGCGAGGGCAAACTATGGCTACACCTTC. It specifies CASSLARANYGYTF.

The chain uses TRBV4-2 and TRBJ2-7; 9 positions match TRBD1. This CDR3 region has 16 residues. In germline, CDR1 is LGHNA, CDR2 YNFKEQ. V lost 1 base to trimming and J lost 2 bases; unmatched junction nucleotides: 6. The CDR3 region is CASSQVRGTGTYEQYF. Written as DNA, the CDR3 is TGTGCCAGCAGCCAAGTAAGGGGGACAGGGACCTACGAGCAGTACTTC.

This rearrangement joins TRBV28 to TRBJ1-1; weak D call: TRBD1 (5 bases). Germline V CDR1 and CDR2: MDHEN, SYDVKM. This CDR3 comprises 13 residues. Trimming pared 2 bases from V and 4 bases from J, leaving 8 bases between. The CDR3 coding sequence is TGTGCCAGCAGTTTAACGGGGGGCACTGAAGCTTTCTTT. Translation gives CASSLTGGTEAFF.

The CDR3 nucleotides read TGTGCCAGCAGTCCTGGACTCCCGTCAGAGACCCAGTACTTC. Translating gives CASSPGLPSETQYF. The V call is TRBV27, the J call TRBJ2-5; D might be TRBD2 (5 bases). V was shortened by 5 bases and J by 4 bases, with 14 bases between the two germline ends. Germline CDR1 and CDR2: MNHEY and SMNVEV (reference sequence). CDR3 length: 14 amino acids.

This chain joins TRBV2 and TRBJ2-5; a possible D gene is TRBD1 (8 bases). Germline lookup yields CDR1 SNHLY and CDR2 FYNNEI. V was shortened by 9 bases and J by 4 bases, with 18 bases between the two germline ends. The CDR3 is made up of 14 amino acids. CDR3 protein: CASLRTGRAETQYF. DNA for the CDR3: TGTGCCAGTCTCAGGACAGGGAGGGCAGAGACCCAGTACTTC. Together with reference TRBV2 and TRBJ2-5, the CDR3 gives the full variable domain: EPEVTQTPSHQVTQMGQEVILRCVPISNHLYFYWYRQILGQKVEFLVSFYNNEISEKSEIFDDQFSVERPDGSNFTLKIRSTKLEDSAMYFCASLRTGRAETQYFGPGTRLLVL.

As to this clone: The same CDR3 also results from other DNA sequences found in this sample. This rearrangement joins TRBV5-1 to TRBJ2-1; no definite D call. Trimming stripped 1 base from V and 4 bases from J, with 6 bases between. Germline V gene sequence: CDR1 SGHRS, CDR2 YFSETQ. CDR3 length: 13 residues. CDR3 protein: CASSLRGYNEQFF. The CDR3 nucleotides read TGCGCCAGCAGCTTGAGAGGATACAATGAGCAGTTCTTC.

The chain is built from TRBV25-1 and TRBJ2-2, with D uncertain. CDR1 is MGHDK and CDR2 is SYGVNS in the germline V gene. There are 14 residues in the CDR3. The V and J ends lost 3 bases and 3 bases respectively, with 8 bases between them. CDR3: CASSDGPYTGELFF. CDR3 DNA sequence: TGTGCCAGCAGTGATGGGCCTTACACCGGGGAGCTGTTTTTT.

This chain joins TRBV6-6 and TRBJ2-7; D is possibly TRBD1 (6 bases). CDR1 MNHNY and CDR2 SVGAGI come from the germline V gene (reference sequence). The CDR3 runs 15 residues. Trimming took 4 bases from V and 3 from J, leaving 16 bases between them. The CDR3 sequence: CASSSIRDNYYEQYF. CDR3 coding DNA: TGTGCCAGCAGTTCCATCCGGGACAATTACTACGAGCAGTACTTC.

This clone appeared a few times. The CDR3: CASSAGQASETQYF. The CDR3 DNA sequence: TGTGCCAGCAGCGCCGGACAGGCCTCGGAGACCCAGTACTTC. The chain is built from TRBV9 and TRBJ2-5, with 7 bases lining up with TRBD1. Germline V gene lookup returns CDR1 SGDLS and CDR2 YYNGEE. Trimming at V came to 3 bases and at J to 5 bases, leaving 7 bases not matched to a gene. CDR3 length: 14 residues.

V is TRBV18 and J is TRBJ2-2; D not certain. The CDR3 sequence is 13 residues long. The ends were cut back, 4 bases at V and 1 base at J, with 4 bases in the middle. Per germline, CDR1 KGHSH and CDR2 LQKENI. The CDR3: CASSRENTGELFF. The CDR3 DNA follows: TGTGCCAGCTCACGAGAGAACACCGGGGAGCTGTTTTTT.

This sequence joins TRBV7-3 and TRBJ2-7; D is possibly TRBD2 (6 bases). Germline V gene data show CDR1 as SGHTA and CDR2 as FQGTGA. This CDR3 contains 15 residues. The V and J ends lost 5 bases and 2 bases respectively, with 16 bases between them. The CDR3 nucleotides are TGTGCCAGCAGCCCGACACACGGGAGCCCCTACGAGCAGTACTTC. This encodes CASSPTHGSPYEQYF.

The CDR3: CASSPTSGRVADTQYF. The CDR3 region has the DNA TGTGCCAGCAGCCCGACTAGCGGGAGAGTCGCAGATACGCAGTATTTT. V gene TRBV7-3 combines with J gene TRBJ2-3, with 12 nucleotides matching TRBD2. This CDR3 spans 16 amino acids. Germline V CDR1 and CDR2: SGHTA, FQGTGA. V gave up 5 bases and J gave up 4 bases; unmatched junction bases: 7.

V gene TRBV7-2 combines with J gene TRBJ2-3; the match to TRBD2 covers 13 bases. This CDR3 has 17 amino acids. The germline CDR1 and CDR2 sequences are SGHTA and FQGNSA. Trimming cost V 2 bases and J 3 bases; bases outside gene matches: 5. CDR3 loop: CASSLRLAGGGTDTQYF. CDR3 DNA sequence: TGTGCCAGCAGCTTACGACTAGCGGGGGGAGGAACAGATACGCAGTATTTT. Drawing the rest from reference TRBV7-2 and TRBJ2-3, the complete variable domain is GAGVSQSPSNKVTEKGKDVELRCDPISGHTALYWYRQSLGQGLEFLIYFQGNSAPDKSGLPSDRFSAERTGGSVSTLTIQRTQQEDSAVYLCASSLRLAGGGTDTQYFGPGTRLTVL.

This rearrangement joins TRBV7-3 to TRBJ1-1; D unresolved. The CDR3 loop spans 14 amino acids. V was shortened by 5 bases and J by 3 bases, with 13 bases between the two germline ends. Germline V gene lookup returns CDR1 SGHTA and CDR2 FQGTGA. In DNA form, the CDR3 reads TGTGCCAGCAGCCCGGGGTTGGAGTACACTGAAGCTTTCTTT. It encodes CASSPGLEYTEAFF.

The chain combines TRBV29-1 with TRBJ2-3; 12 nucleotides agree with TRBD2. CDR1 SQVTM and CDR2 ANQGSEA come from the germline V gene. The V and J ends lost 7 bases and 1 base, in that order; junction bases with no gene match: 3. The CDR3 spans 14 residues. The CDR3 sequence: CSAWTSGGTDTQYF. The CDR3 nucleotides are TGCAGCGCCTGGACTAGCGGGGGCACAGATACGCAGTATTTT.

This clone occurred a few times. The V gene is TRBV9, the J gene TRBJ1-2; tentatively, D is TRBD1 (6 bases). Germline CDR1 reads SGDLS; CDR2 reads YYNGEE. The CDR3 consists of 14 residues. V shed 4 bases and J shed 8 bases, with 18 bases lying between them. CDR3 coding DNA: TGTGCCAGCAGCTCGAGCGGGGGGCTGGGCGGCTACACCTTC. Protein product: CASSSSGGLGGYTF.

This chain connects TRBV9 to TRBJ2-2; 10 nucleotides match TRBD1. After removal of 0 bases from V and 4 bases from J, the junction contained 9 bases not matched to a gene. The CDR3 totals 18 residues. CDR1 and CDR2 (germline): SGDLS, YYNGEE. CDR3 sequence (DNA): TGTGCCAGCAGCGTAGCTCTCGGGACAGGGGTTGGCACCGGGGAGCTGTTTTTT. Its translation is CASSVALGTGVGTGELFF.

The chain's CDR3 is CASTAGGWTYEQYF. The CDR3 nucleotides are TGTGCCAGCACGGCGGGGGGATGGACCTACGAGCAGTACTTC. This chain links TRBV6-1 with TRBJ2-7; 8 positions agree with TRBD2. Germline-derived CDR1 and CDR2 are MNHNS and SASEGT. Trimming removed 7 bases from V and 2 bases from J; junction bases left unmatched: 7. CDR3 length equals 14 residues.

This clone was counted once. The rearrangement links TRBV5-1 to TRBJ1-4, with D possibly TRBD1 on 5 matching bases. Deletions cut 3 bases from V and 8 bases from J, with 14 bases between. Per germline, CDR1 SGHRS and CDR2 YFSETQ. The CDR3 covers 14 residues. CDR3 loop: CASSSDSPGEKLFF. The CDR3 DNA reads TGCGCCAGCAGCTCCGACAGCCCGGGCGAAAAACTGTTTTTT. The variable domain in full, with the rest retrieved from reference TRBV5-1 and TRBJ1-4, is KAGVTQTPRYLIKTRGQQVTLSCSPISGHRSVSWYQQTPGQGLQFLFEYFSETQRNKGNFPGRFSGRQFSNSRSEMNVSTLELGDSALYLCASSSDSPGEKLFFGSGTQLSVL.